A single sample gave rise to the 10 T cell receptor beta chains below, sequenced in a study of shared clonotypes between healthy human individuals. This table comes from immunoSEQ multiplex PCR, and its TCRdb copy is limited to in-frame clones, with some not included. The data contain millions of clones, 85% to 95% of them seen just once; the ten biggest clones take up about 0.37%. The sequenced material came from naive CD4+ T cells from PBMCs. Subset reported: CD45RA+ positively selected. The source is a man younger than 30 in good health. Some clones in this sample may be carry-over from other donors' samples.

This clone was seen a single time. The chain recombines TRBV18 with TRBJ2-1; 8 bases are shared with TRBD1. Germline-derived CDR1 and CDR2 are KGHSH and LQKENI. V was clipped by 6 bases and J by 0 bases; unmatched bases: 16. The CDR3 is made up of 19 amino acids. CDR3 protein: CASSSQAGGQGGSYNEQFF. CDR3 in DNA: TGTGCCAGCTCGTCCCAGGCAGGGGGCCAAGGTGGCTCCTACAATGAGCAGTTCTTC. Full variable domain (outside the CDR3, taken from reference TRBV18 and TRBJ2-1): NAGVMQNPRHLVRRRGQEARLRCSPMKGHSHVYWYRQLPEEGLKFMVYLQKENIIDESGMPKERFSAEFPKEGPSILRIQQVVRGDSAAYFCASSSQAGGQGGSYNEQFFGPGTRLTVL.

In this sample, this clone turned up a few times. The V call is TRBV28, the J call TRBJ1-1; D uncertain. The V end was cut by 3 bases, the J end by 0 bases, with 11 bases between. CDR1 MDHEN and CDR2 SYDVKM come from the germline V gene. The CDR3 is 15 residues long. The CDR3 here is CASSLARGVNTEAFF. CDR3 sequence (DNA): TGTGCCAGCAGTTTGGCACGCGGAGTGAACACTGAAGCTTTCTTT. The full variable domain, with the rest looked up from reference TRBV28 and TRBJ1-1, is DVKVTQSSRYLVKRTGEKVFLECVQDMDHENMFWYRQDPGLGLRLIYFSYDVKMKEKGDIPEGYSVSREKKERFSLILESASTNQTSMYLCASSLARGVNTEAFFGQGTRLTVV.

This chain links TRBV5-1 with TRBJ2-7; possibly TRBD1 for D (6 bases). This CDR3 comprises 13 residues. The germline V gene encodes CDR1 SGHRS and CDR2 YFSETQ. V was clipped by 5 bases and J by 4 bases, with 13 bases between them. The DNA of the CDR3 is TGCGCCAGCAGACGGGACACTGGGTACGAGCAGTACTTC. Its translation is CASRRDTGYEQYF.

The rearrangement joins TRBV4-1 to TRBJ2-5; no definite D call. Trimming left V 3 bases short and J 5 bases short, with 10 bases between. Germline V gene sequence: CDR1 MGHRA, CDR2 YSYEKL. The CDR3 is made up of 13 amino acids. DNA for the CDR3: TGCGCCAGCAGCCAGTTTAGCCAGGAGACCCAGTACTTC. Protein product: CASSQFSQETQYF.

On this clone itself: Other DNA sequences in this specimen translate into the identical CDR3. This chain links TRBV28 with TRBJ2-7; D might be TRBD2 (5 bases). The germline gives CDR1 MDHEN, CDR2 SYDVKM. Trimming removed 3 bases from V and 4 bases from J, with 7 bases in between. This CDR3 is built from 12 residues. The CDR3 region is CASSLRVYEQYF. The CDR3 DNA is TGTGCCAGCAGTTTGAGGGTTTACGAGCAGTACTTC.

The gene calls are TRBV5-1 and TRBJ2-2, with 13 positions matching TRBD2. Losses at the gene ends were 2 bases for V and 2 bases for J; bases not matched to a gene: 12. Germline assignment: CDR1 SGHRS and CDR2 YFSETQ. The CDR3 covers 20 residues. The DNA for the CDR3 is TGCGCCAGCAGCTTTTCCTCGATGACTAGCGGGAGGACTAACACCGGGGAGCTGTTTTTT. Encoded protein: CASSFSSMTSGRTNTGELFF.

V gene TRBV9 combines with J gene TRBJ2-3, with 11 nucleotides matching TRBD2. The CDR3 has 18 residues. Losses at the gene ends were 1 base for V and 4 bases for J; bases not matched to a gene: 11. Germline assignment: CDR1 SGDLS and CDR2 YYNGEE. The CDR3 sequence: CASSVSATSGTSSDTQYF. For the CDR3, the DNA is TGTGCCAGCAGCGTATCTGCGACTAGCGGGACTTCGTCAGATACGCAGTATTTT.

In the case of this clone: Other DNA sequences in the sample encode the same CDR3. V usage is TRBV27 and J usage is TRBJ1-2, with D possibly TRBD1 on 6 matching bases. CDR3 length equals 13 residues. V lost 6 bases, J lost 2 bases, and 10 bases lay in between. The germline V gene has CDR1 MNHEY and CDR2 SMNVEV (reference sequence). Here the CDR3 reads CASRATGNYGYTF. The CDR3 bases are TGTGCCAGCAGGGCAACAGGGAACTATGGCTACACCTTC.

The gene calls are TRBV28 and TRBJ1-2; 7 positions match TRBD1. Germline trimming cut 4 bases from V and 7 bases from J; bases unmatched to any gene: 12. The CDR3 totals 15 residues. CDR1 is MDHEN and CDR2 is SYDVKM in the germline V gene. The CDR3 region is CASSSQNRQGVGYTF. CDR3 nucleotide sequence: TGTGCCAGCAGTTCCCAAAATCGACAGGGTGTTGGCTACACCTTC.

The CDR3 coding sequence is TGTGCCAGCTTCCCGGGACTAGTCAATCCGGGTACGCAGTATTTT. Translated, it gives CASFPGLVNPGTQYF. This rearrangement joins TRBV18 to TRBJ2-3; 8 bases are shared with TRBD2. The J segment lost 8 bases and the V segment lost 7 bases, leaving 14 bases of the junction unmatched. This CDR3 has 15 residues. Germline CDR1 KGHSH, CDR2 LQKENI.